These 27 T cell receptor beta chains share one sample of origin, sequenced in a study of cytomegalovirus exposure and HLA in healthy donors. In the PCR, 60 Vbeta and 13 Jbeta primers were used. TCRdb's table, derived via immunoSEQ multiplex PCR, lists solely in-frame clones and lacks some. Of 140,000 to 150,000 clones detected, more than 8% appear once; the ten largest clones hold 1.8%. Material for sequencing was PBMCs. The receptor set was obtained from a man aged 50-59 years in good health and CMV-seronegative.

This clone was observed a few times. The chain joins TRBV27 to TRBJ1-2; 9 bases match TRBD1. The V gene end was trimmed by 5 bases and the J gene end by 4 bases; junction bases not matched to a gene: 5. The CDR3 contains 14 residues. Germline V CDR1 and CDR2: MNHEY, SMNVEV (reference sequence). CDR3 coding DNA: TGTGCCAGCAGTCCAGGACAGGGGAGCTATGGCTACACCTTC. It specifies CASSPGQGSYGYTF.

This clone was observed at least ten times. The chain couples TRBV21-1 to TRBJ1-1; the D call in the table, TRBD1, was not verified against the DNA. TRBV21-1 is recorded as a pseudogene. This CDR3 contains 15 residues. CDR3 in DNA: TGTGCCAGCAGCGGGCAGGGCGTGATGAACACTGAAGCTTTCTTT. Protein: CASSGQGVMNTEAFF.

Written as DNA, the CDR3 is TGTGCCAGCAGAATTTCGGGTCTCGCTGAAGCTTTCTTT. Translating gives CASRISGLAEAFF. J is TRBJ1-1 and V is TRBV5-6; D not certain. CDR3 length: 13 amino acids. With 5 bases removed from V and 6 bases from J, the gap between germline ends came to 14 bases. CDR1 is SGHDT, CDR2 YYEEEE, per germline.

The chain has TRBV7-2 and TRBJ2-1, with 7 bases fitting TRBD2. V shed 6 bases, J shed 10 bases, and the junction held 15 bases outside the gene matches. The CDR3 runs 15 residues. Germline V gene lookup returns CDR1 SGHTA and CDR2 FQGNSA. CDR3 sequence: CASRFPGTMSREQFF. The CDR3 DNA is TGTGCCAGCAGGTTTCCCGGGACTATGTCCCGAGAGCAGTTCTTC. Full variable domain (missing parts from reference TRBV7-2 and TRBJ2-1): GAGVSQSPSNKVTEKGKDVELRCDPISGHTALYWYRQSLGQGLEFLIYFQGNSAPDKSGLPSDRFSAERTGGSVSTLTIQRTQQEDSAVYLCASRFPGTMSREQFFGPGTRLTVL.

This clone has only a few counts. The chain combines TRBV25-1 with TRBJ2-1; 8 positions agree with TRBD1. V lost 4 bases, J lost 1 base, and 3 bases stayed unmatched. This CDR3 is built from 15 residues. The V gene's germline CDR1 is MGHDK and CDR2 SYGVNS. The CDR3 DNA reads as TGTGCCAGCAGTGGGGACAGGAGATCCTACAATGAGCAGTTCTTC. Translating gives CASSGDRRSYNEQFF. Variable domain in full (rest from reference TRBV25-1 and TRBJ2-1): EADIYQTPRYLVIGTGKKITLECSQTMGHDKMYWYQQDPGMELHLIHYSYGVNSTEKGDLSSESTVSRIRTEHFPLTLESARPSHTSQYLCASSGDRRSYNEQFFGPGTRLTVL.

CDR3 sequence (DNA): TGTGCCAGCAGTGCCTTCGGGACAGTAAATTCACCCCTCCACTTT. It encodes CASSAFGTVNSPLHF. V gene TRBV6-4 combines with J gene TRBJ1-6; 7 bases match TRBD1. Per germline, CDR1 MRHNA and CDR2 SNTAGT. The length of the CDR3 is 15 residues. Trimming at V came to 4 bases and at J to 7 bases, leaving 7 bases not matched to a gene.

The rearrangement joins TRBV6-6 to TRBJ1-5; unclear D gene. Germline V gene sequence: CDR1 MNHNY, CDR2 SVGAGI (reference sequence). The CDR3 loop spans 15 amino acids. V was cut by 2 bases and J by 2 bases, with 10 bases left in between. The CDR3 protein is CASSYIRQGNQPQHF. CDR3 in DNA: TGTGCCAGCAGTTACATCCGGCAGGGCAATCAGCCCCAGCATTTT.

This chain connects TRBV4-1 to TRBJ2-2; TRBD2 matches at 7 bases. The germline V gene encodes CDR1 MGHRA and CDR2 YSYEKL. The junction had 11 bases not matched to a gene; V was cut back by 4 bases and J by 0 bases. There are 18 residues in the CDR3. The CDR3: CASSRRGRENSNTGELFF. The CDR3 DNA reads TGCGCCAGCAGCCGGCGAGGGCGGGAGAATTCGAACACCGGGGAGCTGTTTTTT.

This clone showed up just a few times. The gene calls are TRBV28 and TRBJ2-1; no firm D call. The CDR3 runs 14 residues. V was clipped by 6 bases and J by 0 bases, with 9 bases between them. Per the germline V gene, CDR1 is MDHEN and CDR2 is SYDVKM. The DNA of the CDR3 is TGTGCCAGCAGCCGCCGGAGCTCCTACAATGAGCAGTTCTTC. Its protein is CASSRRSSYNEQFF. Full variable domain (rest looked up from reference TRBV28 and TRBJ2-1): DVKVTQSSRYLVKRTGEKVFLECVQDMDHENMFWYRQDPGLGLRLIYFSYDVKMKEKGDIPEGYSVSREKKERFSLILESASTNQTSMYLCASSRRSSYNEQFFGPGTRLTVL.

The rearrangement links TRBV5-6 to TRBJ2-7; D might be TRBD1 (6 bases). The length of the CDR3 is 14 residues. V lost 1 base and J 2 bases, leaving 10 bases between the germline ends. Germline V gives CDR1 SGHDT, CDR2 YYEEEE. CDR3 residues: CASSLFQGTYEQYF. The CDR3 nucleotides read TGTGCCAGCAGCTTGTTCCAGGGGACCTACGAGCAGTACTTC.

This clone was seen only a few times. V usage is TRBV6-1 and J usage is TRBJ2-7; a weak D match, TRBD1 (6 bases). V was shortened by 5 bases and J by 7 bases, with 21 bases between the two germline ends. Germline CDR1 and CDR2: MNHNS and SASEGT. The CDR3 covers 15 residues. The DNA for the CDR3 is TGTGCCAGCAGTCCTACCGGGACACCCTTAGAAGAGCAGTACTTC. Its translation: CASSPTGTPLEEQYF.

The V and J genes are TRBV19 and TRBJ1-1; a weak D match, TRBD1 (5 bases). The length of the CDR3 is 15 residues. Germline lookup yields CDR1 LNHDA and CDR2 SQIVND (reference sequence). V lost 8 bases, J lost 1 base, and 17 bases lay in between. This CDR3 reads CASHSEGTRNTEAFF. The CDR3 DNA is TGTGCCAGTCATTCAGAAGGGACTCGGAACACTGAAGCTTTCTTT.

This rearrangement joins TRBV27 to TRBJ2-1; TRBD2 is a possible D gene (6 bases). Trimming took 3 bases from V and 0 from J, leaving 6 bases between them. The CDR3 extends over 14 amino acids. The germline gives CDR1 MNHEY, CDR2 SMNVEV (reference sequence). The CDR3 region is CASSFGSSYNEQFF. CDR3 in DNA: TGTGCCAGCAGTTTCGGGAGCTCCTACAATGAGCAGTTCTTC.

This clone turned up a few times. The chain joins TRBV5-5 to TRBJ1-5; TRBD1 matches at 10 bases. Germline-derived CDR1 and CDR2 are SGHKS and YYEKEE (reference sequence). The CDR3 runs 17 residues. V gave up 2 bases and J gave up 6 bases; unmatched junction bases: 11. The CDR3 nucleotides are TGTGCCAGCAGCTTCCGGGACAGGGGCACGGGGGGTCAGCCCCAGCATTTT. Translation: CASSFRDRGTGGQPQHF. The full variable domain, in which reference TRBV5-5 and TRBJ1-5 provide the parts outside the CDR3, is DAGVTQSPTHLIKTRGQQVTLRCSPISGHKSVSWYQQVLGQGPQFIFQYYEKEERGRGNFPDRFSARQFPNYSSELNVNALLLGDSALYLCASSFRDRGTGGQPQHFGDGTRLSIL.

The chain has TRBV7-8 and TRBJ1-5; 10 bases are shared with TRBD1. The germline V gene has CDR1 SGHVS and CDR2 FQNEAQ. CDR3 length: 17 amino acids. V shed 5 bases, J shed 0 bases, and the junction held 7 bases outside the gene matches. The CDR3 is CASSAGQGYYSNQPQHF. The DNA for the CDR3 is TGTGCCAGCAGCGCGGGACAGGGGTATTATAGCAATCAGCCCCAGCATTTT.

V and J are TRBV6-6 and TRBJ2-5; D may be TRBD2 (5 bases). V lost 2 bases to trimming and J lost 4 bases, with 11 bases between them. Germline lookup yields CDR1 MNHNY and CDR2 SVGAGI (reference sequence). This CDR3 spans 14 amino acids. The CDR3 DNA sequence: TGTGCCAGCAGTTACGCCGAGAGGGTAGAGACCCAGTACTTC. It specifies CASSYAERVETQYF.

A few counts support this clone. The CDR3 reads CASSIVSQDTQYF. CDR3 DNA: TGTGCCAGTAGTATAGTTTCCCAAGATACGCAGTATTTT. The chain is built from TRBV19 and TRBJ2-3; no reliable D call. Germline CDR1 is LNHDA and CDR2 is SQIVND (reference sequence). This CDR3 has 13 residues. V lost 1 base and J 5 bases, leaving 7 bases between the germline ends.

This clone was observed a handful of times. The chain is built from TRBV19 and TRBJ2-6, with TRBD1 as a possible D gene (5 bases). The length of the CDR3 is 15 residues. CDR1 is LNHDA, CDR2 SQIVND, per germline (reference sequence). The V and J ends lost 4 bases and 2 bases respectively, with 9 bases between them. CDR3: CASSRGSPGANVLTF. The CDR3 DNA sequence: TGTGCCAGTAGTAGGGGCTCCCCTGGGGCCAACGTCCTGACTTTC.

This clone has a handful of counts. This chain uses TRBV6-5 with TRBJ1-5; D possibly corresponds to TRBD1 (5 bases). The CDR3 sequence is 15 residues long. V lost 6 bases and J lost 3, with 15 bases in between. Germline V gene data show CDR1 as MNHEY and CDR2 as SVGAGI. CDR3 in DNA: TGTGCCAGCAGCGCCCGGTGGGGCCCCAATCAGCCCCAGCATTTT. This gives the protein CASSARWGPNQPQHF.

This clone came up a few times. V is TRBV6-5 and J is TRBJ2-3, with D hard to call. Germline V gene data show CDR1 as MNHEY and CDR2 as SVGAGI. This CDR3 comprises 13 residues. V shed 5 bases and J shed 7 bases, with 13 bases lying between them. The CDR3 is CASSSPLLNTQYF. Written as DNA, the CDR3 is TGTGCCAGCAGTAGCCCGCTCCTAAATACGCAGTATTTT.

The genes are TRBV7-9 and TRBJ2-2; D gene unclear. The CDR3 extends over 11 amino acids. V was pared by 5 bases and J by 5 bases, with 3 bases between. The germline CDR1 and CDR2 sequences are SEHNR and FQNEAQ (reference sequence). The CDR3 DNA sequence: TGTGCCAGCAGCCTAACCGGGGAGCTGTTTTTT. Translated, it gives CASSLTGELFF.

This clone was found a few times. The CDR3 DNA sequence: TGTGCCAGCAGCTCCCAACGGGGAGGGCAGCCCCAGCATTTT. Residues: CASSSQRGGQPQHF. This chain joins TRBV7-2 and TRBJ1-5; no firm D call. The CDR3 is made up of 14 amino acids. Germline CDR1 reads SGHTA; CDR2 reads FQGNSA. Trimming removed 4 bases at V and 7 bases at J, with 14 bases between.

This clone was picked up a small number of times. The gene calls are TRBV7-8 and TRBJ2-7; TRBD2 matches 7 bases. The CDR3 has 15 residues. Per the germline V gene, CDR1 is SGHVS and CDR2 is FQNEAQ. V lost 3 bases and J lost 3; bases outside the gene matches: 8. CDR3 sequence reads: CASSFGREIRYEQYF. CDR3 nucleotides: TGTGCCAGCAGCTTTGGGCGGGAGATTCGCTACGAGCAGTACTTC.

There are a few counts of this clone. The gene calls are TRBV19 and TRBJ2-1, with D perhaps TRBD1 (6 bases). Trimming shortened V by 4 bases and J by 3 bases, and 10 bases separated the two germline ends. Germline V lookup: CDR1 LNHDA, CDR2 SQIVND (reference sequence). CDR3 length: 14 residues. CDR3 loop: CASSKTGFYNEQFF. In nucleotides, the CDR3 is TGTGCCAGTAGTAAAACAGGGTTCTACAATGAGCAGTTCTTC.

Only a few counts were recorded for this clone. This sequence joins TRBV15 and TRBJ2-6; D is unclear. Trimming cost V 0 bases and J 2 bases, with 8 bases left between them. This CDR3 has 16 amino acids. CDR1 and CDR2 (germline): LNHNV, YYDKDF (reference sequence). The CDR3 region is CATSRDTGAGANVLTF. The CDR3 nucleotides read TGTGCCACCAGCAGAGATACGGGTGCTGGGGCCAACGTCCTGACTTTC.

The chain uses TRBV2 and TRBJ2-7; 12 nucleotides match TRBD1. The CDR3 has 17 residues. The trim removed 3 bases at V and 3 bases at J, leaving 9 bases unmatched. Looked up from germline, CDR1 is SNHLY and CDR2 is FYNNEI. The CDR3 sequence is CASSERTGTGGNYEQYF. The CDR3 region has the DNA TGTGCCAGCAGTGAGAGAACCGGGACAGGGGGCAACTACGAGCAGTACTTC.

V usage is TRBV5-4 and J usage is TRBJ1-1; no reliable D call. With 4 bases removed from V and 1 base from J, the gap between germline ends came to 8 bases. Germline V gives CDR1 SGHNT, CDR2 YYREEE (reference sequence). CDR3 size: 13 residues. CDR3 bases: TGTGCCAGCAGCCCGACAAGGAACACTGAAGCTTTCTTT. Its translation: CASSPTRNTEAFF.